The 9 T cell receptor beta chains listed next were all sequenced from one sample in a study of relationships among human T cell subsets. TCR alpha and beta CDR3s were amplified from mRNA by semiquantitative ARM-PCR. ARM-PCR used tagged nested gene-specific primers, then communal superprimers for exponential amplification. TCRdb re-derived calls from the multiplex PCR reads in MiXCR, one entry per CDR3 protein. The sample includes roughly 9,200 distinct CDR3 sequences, about 54% of them seen just once. Memory T cells were selected with anti-CD45RO beads from the CD45RA-negative fraction. Sequencing was done on a sample of memory T cells sorted from blood. The receptors shown here come from a man aged 40-49 years in good health.

CDR3 DNA: TGTGCCATCAGGGCGTCCAGGGGGTCGAACACTGAAGCTTTCTTT. Amino acid sequence: CAIRASRGSNTEAFF. The J gene is TRBJ1-1, the V gene TRBV10-3, with 7 bases lining up with TRBD1. Germline V lookup: CDR1 ENHRY, CDR2 SYGVKD. The V and J ends lost 6 bases and 1 base, in that order; junction bases with no gene match: 8. CDR3 length: 15 residues.

This rearrangement joins TRBV4-2 to TRBJ1-1, with D hard to call. CDR3 length equals 13 residues. Germline V lookup: CDR1 LGHNA, CDR2 YNFKEQ. V gave up 1 base and J gave up 8 bases, with 11 bases separating them. CDR3 sequence reads: CASSQGAREEAFF. The DNA of the CDR3 is TGTGCCAGCAGCCAAGGGGCTCGCGAGGAAGCTTTCTTT.

The rearrangement uses TRBV4-1 and TRBJ2-2, with D unclear. Trimming left V 0 bases short and J 1 base short, with 9 bases between. Germline V CDR1 and CDR2: MGHRA, YSYEKL. The CDR3 covers 16 residues. The CDR3: CASSQDTGGNTGELFF. The CDR3 DNA is TGCGCCAGCAGCCAAGATACCGGTGGGAACACCGGGGAGCTGTTTTTT.

This chain connects TRBV11-2 to TRBJ2-7, with TRBD1 matching over 7 bases. The germline V gene has CDR1 SGHAT and CDR2 FQNNGV. V dropped 6 bases and J dropped 3; count of bases not matched to a gene: 14. The CDR3 totals 16 residues. The CDR3 sequence: CASRKYWDRPHYEQYF. CDR3 coding DNA: TGTGCCAGCAGAAAATACTGGGACAGACCACACTACGAGCAGTACTTC.

The chain couples TRBV29-1 to TRBJ2-7, with 10 bases that match TRBD1. With 7 bases clipped from V and 2 bases from J, the junction kept 5 bases outside the gene matches. The CDR3 is 13 residues long. The germline gives CDR1 SQVTM, CDR2 ANQGSEA. CDR3 amino acids: CSAATGGPYEQYF. CDR3 in DNA: TGCAGCGCAGCGACAGGGGGCCCCTACGAGCAGTACTTC.

The V gene is TRBV7-8, the J gene TRBJ2-1, with 16 positions matching TRBD2. The length of the CDR3 is 20 residues. The trim removed 6 bases at V and 4 bases at J, leaving 15 bases unmatched. CDR1 SGHVS and CDR2 FQNEAQ come from the germline V gene. CDR3 amino acids: CASRPRGPGTSGRGYNEQFF. DNA for the CDR3: TGTGCCAGCAGACCCAGAGGCCCCGGGACTAGCGGGAGGGGATACAATGAGCAGTTCTTC.

The chain carries TRBV27 and TRBJ2-7; the D gene is possibly TRBD1 (6 bases). CDR1 MNHEY and CDR2 SMNVEV come from the germline V gene (reference sequence). CDR3 length: 18 residues. The V and J ends lost 6 bases and 4 bases respectively, with 28 bases between them. CDR3 nucleotide sequence: TGTGCCAGCAGACCGATCACAACAGGGAGTGGTAGGGGGTACGAGCAGTACTTC. This encodes CASRPITTGSGRGYEQYF.

This clonotype has more than one count but fewer than ten. At one boundary the junction diverges from the germline segment, which might be a read error. This chain uses TRBV11-2 with TRBJ2-2; TRBD2 is a possible D gene (6 bases). From germline, CDR1 is SGHAT and CDR2 FQNNGV. This CDR3 contains 17 residues. The CDR3 DNA reads as TGTGCCAGCAACCCCTTACGTTCCGGGGGTAGTACCGGGAAGCTGTTTTTT. Protein sequence: CASNPLRSGGSTGKLFF.

The genes are TRBV6-5 and TRBJ2-7; TRBD1 or TRBD2 may be the D gene (6 bases each). Trimming stripped 6 bases from V and 6 bases from J, with 12 bases between. There are 12 residues in the CDR3. Germline CDR1 is MNHEY and CDR2 is SVGAGI. DNA of the CDR3: TGTGCCAGCAGGGCGGGACACGGCGAGCAGTACTTC. Amino acid sequence: CASRAGHGEQYF.